This T cell receptor beta chain was sequenced in a study of blood T cell repertoires in COVID-19. In the study overall: Nucleic acid was either cDNA or gDNA, and it came from T cells, B-cell-depleted T cells, or PBMCs.

Ages ranged from roughly 18 to 100 years, with residence in about two dozen US areas. Cohort allocation depended upon clinical history that participants reported. As originally analysed: Amplification from reference gene primers served as the basis for estimated nucleated cell counts. Sequencing used immunoSEQ multiplex PCR; TCRdb keeps in-frame clones, though not all of them. V and J calls and clone size are given by that table; D and trimming were obtained from the DNA. The profile covers 270,000 or so clones, with 80% to 90% appearing a single time and just over 6.5% taken by the ten largest. Germline values: CDR1 SGHNT, CDR2 YYREEE (reference sequence). The CDR3 covers 15 residues. V lost 5 bases, J lost 3 bases, and 5 bases stayed unmatched.

This TCR derives from a woman between 45 and 60 years old who had been exposed to COVID-19. Sequencing input: PBMCs or T cells enriched from blood (not recorded which). The V call is TRBV5-4, the J call TRBJ1-4; 9 bases are a match to TRBD1. In DNA, the CDR3 is TGTGCCAGCAGTGGGACAGGGCGGGCTAATGAAAAACTGTTTTTT. This sequence encodes CASSGTGRANEKLFF.